The 10 T cell receptor beta chains reported below all come from one sample, sequenced in a study of metastatic and nonmetastatic thyroid tumors. There were no patients who had received any treatment before thyroid surgery. TCRdb ran MiXCR on the PCR reads. The table records about 21,000 clones, 15% to 20% of them present only once. Sequenced input: blood. The receptors here all came from a male donor with papillary thyroid cancer or a benign thyroid nodule (not recorded which). Some clones in this sample may be carry-over from other donors' samples.

V is TRBV5-6 and J is TRBJ2-1; 11 bases fit TRBD2. The CDR3 is 16 amino acids. Per the germline V gene, CDR1 is SGHDT and CDR2 is YYEEEE. V lost 4 bases, J lost 2 bases, and 5 bases stayed unmatched. The CDR3 nucleotides read TGTGCCAGCAGCCTACTAGCGGGGGCCCCCTACAATGAGCAGTTCTTC. Translated, it gives CASSLLAGAPYNEQFF.

This clone was recorded at least ten times. The chain is built from TRBV20-1 and TRBJ1-2; 7 bases map to TRBD1. CDR3 length: 13 residues. Trimming cost V 6 bases and J 7 bases; bases outside gene matches: 11. Germline V gives CDR1 DFQATT, CDR2 SNEGSKA (reference sequence). This CDR3 is CSAPRQGEIGYTF. The DNA for the CDR3 is TGCAGTGCCCCCCGGCAGGGGGAGATTGGCTACACCTTC.

This clone showed up many times. This chain links TRBV9 with TRBJ1-1, with D unclear. The germline V and J ends were trimmed by 3 bases and 2 bases, with 8 bases remaining between them. CDR1 and CDR2 from the germline V gene are SGDLS and YYNGEE. CDR3 size: 13 residues. The CDR3 sequence: CASSGPGNTEAFF. The CDR3 DNA sequence: TGTGCCAGCAGCGGTCCGGGAAACACTGAAGCTTTCTTT.

The gene calls are TRBV27 and TRBJ1-1; D uncertain. This CDR3 is 15 amino acids long. The V gene lost 6 bases and the J gene lost 3 bases, with 17 bases spanning the gap. Germline V gene lookup returns CDR1 MNHEY and CDR2 SMNVEV (reference sequence). CDR3 residues: CASRPDLLGDTEAFF. The CDR3 DNA sequence: TGTGCCAGCAGACCGGACCTCTTGGGAGACACTGAAGCTTTCTTT.

This clone has a count of ten or more. This sequence joins TRBV28 and TRBJ2-2, with 8 bases lining up with TRBD2. CDR1 and CDR2 from the germline V gene are MDHEN and SYDVKM. The V gene end was trimmed by 3 bases and the J gene end by 1 base; junction bases not matched to a gene: 4. This CDR3 is built from 16 residues. The CDR3 DNA reads TGTGCCAGCAGTTTTCCAAGCGGGAGGAACACCGGGGAGCTGTTTTTT. Encoded protein: CASSFPSGRNTGELFF.

In DNA, the CDR3 is TGTGCCAGCAGTGCGAACGGAGCCGCCCTCTCCTCGTATGGCTACACCTTC. Protein sequence: CASSANGAALSSYGYTF. The chain recombines TRBV6-1 with TRBJ1-2, with D unclear. CDR3 size: 17 residues. The germline CDR1 and CDR2 sequences are MNHNS and SASEGT. The germline V and J ends were trimmed by 4 bases and 5 bases, with 23 bases remaining between them.

In its sample, this clone was seen many times. This sequence joins TRBV7-9 and TRBJ1-1; 8 bases are a match to TRBD1. CDR1 SEHNR and CDR2 FQNEAQ come from the germline V gene (reference sequence). V lost 8 bases and J lost 5; bases outside the gene matches: 7. The CDR3 has 13 residues. DNA of the CDR3: TGTGCCAGCTCGGACAGGGTTTATACTGAAGCTTTCTTT. As protein: CASSDRVYTEAFF.

In this sample, this clone turned up many times. The chain joins TRBV19 to TRBJ1-5; D unclear. The CDR3 is 14 residues long. V lost 7 bases to trimming and J lost 4 bases, with 14 bases between them. CDR1 is LNHDA, CDR2 SQIVND, per germline (reference sequence). The CDR3 loop is CASTYRGINQPQHF. The DNA of the CDR3 is TGTGCCAGTACCTATCGAGGAATTAATCAGCCCCAGCATTTT.

Ten or more counts support this clone. The identical CDR3 is also encoded by other nucleotide sequences in the sample. The V and J genes are TRBV5-4 and TRBJ2-3; TRBD2 matches 16 bases. The CDR3 is 17 residues long. V lost 4 bases, J lost 3 bases, and 5 bases stayed unmatched. Germline values: CDR1 SGHNT, CDR2 YYREEE (reference sequence). The CDR3 nucleotides are TGTGCCAGCAGCCTGGGGACTAGCGGGGGGGCGACAGATACGCAGTATTTT. This codes for CASSLGTSGGATDTQYF.

This clone has ten or more counts. The gene calls are TRBV28 and TRBJ1-2, with TRBD1 as a possible D gene (5 bases). V lost 3 bases and J 6 bases, leaving 8 bases between the germline ends. CDR1 is MDHEN and CDR2 is SYDVKM in the germline V gene. The CDR3 runs to 12 residues. For the CDR3, the DNA is TGTGCCAGCAGTTTGGGGGGAGATGGCTACACCTTC. This encodes CASSLGGDGYTF.